The clone carrying this T cell receptor beta chain occurred many times. There were TCR beta CDR3 regions amplified from RNA transcripts. When the TCR CDR3 underwent first-round RT-PCR, the HTBI primer set was used. A single record per CDR3 protein comes from TCRdb applying MiXCR to the multiplex PCR reads. The sample lists about 560,000 distinct CDR3 sequences, 15% to 19% occurring once. The source of the sample is a study of T cells in Graves' hyperthyroidism and ophthalmopathy. This CDR3 is 14 amino acids long. V was pared by 5 bases and J by 4 bases, with 14 bases between. Germline V gives CDR1 SGHAT, CDR2 FQNNGV.

The V and J genes are TRBV11-2 and TRBJ1-1, with D possibly TRBD1 on 5 matching bases. The specimen was blood. This TCR came from a woman aged 25-40 years with Graves' hyperthyroidism. The CDR3 spells CASSNPRGGTEAFF. In nucleotides, the CDR3 is TGTGCCAGCAGCAACCCTCGGGGGGGCACTGAAGCTTTCTTT.